The clone carrying this T cell receptor (beta chain) was observed a single time. This specimen belongs to a study of shared T cell receptors in the human thymus. Sequencing used immunoSEQ multiplex PCR; TCRdb keeps in-frame clones, though not all of them. The repertoire holds 700,000 to 750,000 clones, with 70% to 90% as singletons. Trimming cost V 4 bases and J 7 bases; bases outside gene matches: 10. The germline gives CDR1 SGHKS, CDR2 YYEKEE (reference sequence). This CDR3 region has 16 residues. This sample was shared with a second study, whose subject was human thymus T cells. That paper notes: All donors were healthy Finnish infants who were undergoing corrective surgery to treat congenital heart defects. Overlap was high between thymic repertoires from unrelated individuals, as reported in related research.

V usage is TRBV5-5 and J usage is TRBJ1-4; 10 bases map to TRBD1. The sample was thymocytes. This clonotype originated in a girl less than two years old with a congenital heart defect. The chain's CDR3 is CASSLRQGALIEKLFF. CDR3 nucleotides: TGTGCCAGCAGCCTGAGACAGGGGGCGCTAATTGAAAAACTGTTTTTT.